This is a list of T cell receptor beta chains from one sample in a study of T cells in Graves' hyperthyroidism and ophthalmopathy. TCRdb re-analysed the multiplex PCR reads in MiXCR, keeping a single row per CDR3 protein. Among hundreds of thousands of distinct CDR3 sequences listed, approximately 19% were seen once. The sequenced material came from blood. These receptors were taken from a woman aged 45 to 65 with Graves' hyperthyroidism that later progressed to Graves' ophthalmopathy. Both conserved end residues are trimmed from each CDR3. Fields, in order: V gene, CDR3 protein.

v_gene: TRBV7-8; CDR3aa: ASSVTSGGGDTQY
v_gene: TRBV7-9; CDR3aa: ASSLEGPAVFSNQPQH
v_gene: TRBV10-3; CDR3aa: AISDPGTGSGANVLT
v_gene: TRBV3-1; CDR3aa: ASSQGSSGSEQF
v_gene: TRBV20-1; CDR3aa: SARGQGDTF
v_gene: TRBV3-1; CDR3aa: ASSRTRDRLFQPQH
v_gene: TRBV2; CDR3aa: ASREDSGNTIY
v_gene: TRBV7-2; CDR3aa: ASSLAGNHYGYT
v_gene: TRBV2; CDR3aa: AVPGPALYEQY
v_gene: TRBV25-1; CDR3aa: ASSESQGPRRGYT
v_gene: TRBV18; CDR3aa: ASSPGTQEGGYGYT
v_gene: TRBV5-6; CDR3aa: ASSLGGLRGTEAF
v_gene: TRBV7-6; CDR3aa: ASSLVGETNEKLF
v_gene: TRBV27; CDR3aa: ASSPEGTGEPNYGYT
v_gene: TRBV6-2/TRBV6-3; CDR3aa: ASNTNDNTEAF
v_gene: TRBV7-3; CDR3aa: ASSPLIDRVGTHYEQY
v_gene: TRBV9; CDR3aa: ASSPKGSYEQY
v_gene: TRBV10-1; CDR3aa: ASSEYTGAYEQY
v_gene: TRBV2; CDR3aa: ASINDRARNSPLH
v_gene: TRBV4-1; CDR3aa: ASSHLDSYNEKLF
v_gene: TRBV5-5; CDR3aa: ASSLPLGQSGYT
v_gene: TRBV11-2; CDR3aa: ASSSPNRNNEQF
v_gene: TRBV5-1; CDR3aa: ASSIDRVVNEQF
v_gene: TRBV12-3/TRBV12-4; CDR3aa: ASTRGRDNEQF
v_gene: TRBV11-2; CDR3aa: ASSRLGAASGNTIY
v_gene: TRBV10-3; CDR3aa: AIRRTINNEQF
v_gene: TRBV3-1; CDR3aa: ASSQVDSDEQF
v_gene: TRBV20-1; CDR3aa: SAGGDTQY
v_gene: TRBV10-3; CDR3aa: AIVLGQGCETQY
v_gene: TRBV7-9; CDR3aa: ASTGGGLSTGELF
v_gene: TRBV19; CDR3aa: ASSIYRGYEQY
v_gene: TRBV6-2/TRBV6-3; CDR3aa: ASSDGHPEF
v_gene: TRBV4-1; CDR3aa: ASSQFGQGDQPQH
v_gene: TRBV27; CDR3aa: ASSETGGSFSYNEQF
v_gene: TRBV20-1; CDR3aa: SCLGELVRYEQY
v_gene: TRBV2; CDR3aa: AGGQSSYEQY
v_gene: TRBV4-1; CDR3aa: ASSHEALNTEAF